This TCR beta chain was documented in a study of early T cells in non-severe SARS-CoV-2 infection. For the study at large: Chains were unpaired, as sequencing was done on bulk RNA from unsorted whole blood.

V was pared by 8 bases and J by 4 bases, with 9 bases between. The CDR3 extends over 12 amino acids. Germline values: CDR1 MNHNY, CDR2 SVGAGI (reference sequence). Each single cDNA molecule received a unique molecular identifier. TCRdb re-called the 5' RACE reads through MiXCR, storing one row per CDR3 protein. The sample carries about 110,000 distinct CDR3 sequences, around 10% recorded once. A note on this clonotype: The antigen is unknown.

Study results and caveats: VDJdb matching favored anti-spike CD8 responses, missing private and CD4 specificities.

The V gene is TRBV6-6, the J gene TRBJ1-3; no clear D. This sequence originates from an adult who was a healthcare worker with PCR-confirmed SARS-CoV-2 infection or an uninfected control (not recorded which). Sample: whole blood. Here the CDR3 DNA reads TGTGCCAGCGAGGCAGCAGGAAACACCATATATTTT. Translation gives CASEAAGNTIYF.